A selection of T cell receptor beta chains follows, all from one sample in a study of OX40 agonist ivuxolimab in advanced cancers. Profiling relied on immunoSEQ multiplex PCR, and the TCRdb table lists in-frame clones only, not all of them. The table includes tens of thousands of clones, around nine tenths detected once. The sequences come from CD4+ or CD8+ T cells sorted from blood, collected in a trial of the OX40 agonist ivuxolimab. These receptors were obtained from an adult with an advanced solid tumor such as melanoma, head and neck, liver or kidney cancer. The CDR3 runs from the conserved cysteine through the conserved F or W. D genes are given only for firm matches. Clone size, where shown, is once, few, many, or a class for clones that have expanded.

TRBJ2-2 | NA | NA | TRBV7-2 | CASSLFTGELFF | TGTGCCAGCAGCTTATTTACCGGGGAGCTGTTTTTT
TRBJ2-7 | TRBD1 | NA | TRBV18 | CASSLQGQGWGEQYF | TGTGCCAGCTCACTCCAGGGACAGGGATGGGGCGAGCAGTACTTC
TRBJ1-2 | NA | NA | TRBV7-9 | CASSSQAWGLPYGYTF | TGTGCCAGCAGCTCCCAAGCGTGGGGACTACCCTATGGCTACACCTTC
TRBJ1-1 | NA | NA | TRBV6-5 | CASSGIRGHTEAFF | TGTGCCAGCAGTGGAATTCGGGGGCATACTGAAGCTTTCTTT
TRBJ2-3 | NA | NA | TRBV7-2 | CASSLLGGITDTQYF | TGTGCCAGCAGCCTCCTAGGGGGGATCACAGATACGCAGTATTTT
TRBJ2-7 | NA | few | TRBV11-2 | CASSLDRYEQYF | TGTGCCAGCAGCTTAGATAGGTACGAGCAGTACTTC
TRBJ2-2 | TRBD2 | NA | TRBV5-8 | CASSPRAGGATGELFF | TGTGCCAGCAGCCCACGCGCCGGGGGGGCCACCGGGGAGCTGTTTTTT
TRBJ1-6 | NA | NA | TRBV6-5 | CASSPRAQGSLSLHF | TGTGCCAGCAGTCCAAGAGCCCAGGGATCTCTGTCCCTCCACTTT
TRBJ1-2 | NA | NA | TRBV20-1 | CSAPDNYGYTF | TGCAGTGCGCCGGACAACTATGGCTACACCTTC
TRBJ2-1 | TRBD1 | NA | TRBV5-1 | CASSLWGQASFYNEQFF | TGCGCCAGCAGCTTGTGGGGACAGGCAAGCTTCTACAATGAGCAGTTCTTC
TRBJ1-2 | TRBD1 | NA | TRBV28 | CASSPGTGVYGYTF | TGTGCCAGCAGTCCCGGGACAGGGGTCTATGGCTATACCTTC
TRBJ2-1 | TRBD1 | NA | TRBV5-1 | CASTTLDRGLDEQFF | TGCGCCAGCACTACCTTGGACAGGGGGCTCGATGAGCAGTTCTTC
TRBJ2-5 | NA | once | TRBV5-5 | CASSWGGSRETQYF | TGTGCCAGCAGCTGGGGCGGGTCTCGGGAGACCCAGTACTTC
TRBJ1-1 | NA | NA | TRBV7-2 | CASSLSGLSPGTEAFF | TGTGCCAGCAGCCTCAGTGGGCTGTCGCCAGGGACTGAAGCTTTCTTT
TRBJ2-5 | TRBD2 | NA | TRBV11-2 | CASSSAGLTFQETQYF | TGTGCCAGCAGCTCAGCGGGACTAACTTTCCAAGAGACCCAGTACTTC
TRBJ1-4 | TRBD1 | once | TRBV7-2 | CASSTGQGGEKLFF | TGTGCCAGCAGCACAGGACAGGGCGGTGAGAAACTGTTTTTT
TRBJ1-2 | TRBD1 | NA | TRBV6-1 | CASGGQLTNYGYTF | TGTGCCAGCGGGGGACAGCTCACTAACTATGGCTACACCTTC
TRBJ1-2 | NA | NA | TRBV2 | CASSEGRLYGYTF | TGTGCCAGCAGTGAGGGGCGGTTGTATGGCTACACCTTC
TRBJ1-1 | NA | NA | TRBV7-8 | CASSLRGAGRQNTEAFF | TGTGCCAGCAGCCTTAGGGGGGCCGGCAGGCAGAACACTGAAGCTTTCTTT
TRBJ2-1 | TRBD2 | once | TRBV5-1 | CASSLVASGTYNEQFF | TGCGCCAGCAGCTTGGTTGCTAGCGGGACATACAATGAGCAGTTCTTC
TRBJ2-7 | NA | NA | TRBV7-8 | CASSLEPPYGEQYF | TGTGCCAGCAGCTTAGAACCCCCCTACGGCGAGCAGTACTTC
TRBJ2-7 | NA | few | TRBV4-1 | CASSHPVKGPSSYEQYF | TGCGCCAGCAGCCATCCAGTTAAAGGGCCTAGCTCCTACGAGCAGTACTTC
TRBJ2-2 | NA | few | TRBV21-1 | CASSKVRSGRTGELFF | TGTGCCAGCAGCAAAGTGAGGTCAGGGAGGACCGGGGAGCTGTTTTTT
TRBJ1-1 | TRBD1 | NA | TRBV6-5 | CASSYDRVGTEAFF | TGTGCCAGCAGTTACGACAGGGTTGGCACTGAAGCTTTCTTT
TRBJ2-1 | TRBD2 | NA | TRBV6-5 | CASSRGTTNNEQFF | TGTGCCAGCAGTCGGGGGACTACAAACAATGAGCAGTTCTTC
TRBJ1-1 | NA | NA | TRBV7-2 | CASSPARASVNTEAFF | TGTGCCAGCAGCCCTGCCCGCGCGAGTGTTAACACTGAAGCTTTCTTT